These T cell receptor beta chains were read from a single sample in a study of blood T cell repertoires in COVID-19. Repertoires were generated with immunoSEQ multiplex PCR, while TCRdb's copy carries only in-frame clones and drops some. The sample lists around 300,000 clones; over 70% were seen once. Sequenced input: PBMCs or T cells enriched from blood (not recorded which). All receptors derive from a man younger than 45 who had recovered from COVID-19. CDR3s include the opening cysteine and the closing phenylalanine or tryptophan. D genes are given only for firm matches. A clone size is listed for some rows: how often the clone was seen (once, few, many), or a class if it is expanded.

v_call	clone_size	d_call	j_call	cdr3_aa	cdr3_nt
TRBV9	-	-	TRBJ1-6	CASSVGSSYNSPLHF	TGTGCCAGCAGCGTTGGGAGCTCCTATAATTCACCCCTCCACTTT
TRBV19	-	TRBD1	TRBJ1-5	CASSNGQGRANQPQHF	TGTGCCAGTAGTAATGGACAGGGGAGGGCTAATCAGCCCCAGCATTTT
TRBV28	-	TRBD1	TRBJ1-5	CASSPQQGSNQPQHF	TGTGCCAGCAGTCCCCAACAGGGGAGCAATCAGCCCCAGCATTTT
TRBV30	-	-	TRBJ1-2	CAWSVALIRWGYTF	TGTGCCTGGAGTGTAGCGTTGATTAGATGGGGCTACACCTTC
TRBV19	-	TRBD1	TRBJ1-5	CASRNPGQGYVQPQHF	TGTGCCAGTAGAAATCCGGGACAGGGGTATGTTCAGCCCCAGCATTTT
TRBV4-2	-	-	TRBJ1-6	CASSQDPQNYSPLHF	TGTGCCAGCAGCCAAGACCCACAAAATTATTCACCCCTCCACTTT
TRBV5-1	-	TRBD1	TRBJ1-2	CASSPGPTGGYTF	TGCGCCAGCAGCCCTGGTCCGACAGGGGGCTACACCTTC
TRBV9	once	-	TRBJ2-7	CASSVEDGTYEQYF	TGTGCCAGCAGCGTAGAGGACGGGACCTACGAGCAGTACTTC
TRBV7-8	-	-	TRBJ1-3	CASSPRSWRSSGNTIYF	TGTGCCAGCAGCCCTCGATCCTGGCGGAGCTCTGGAAACACCATATATTTT
TRBV12-5	-	-	TRBJ1-5	CASRAGDGQPQHF	TGTGCTAGCCGGGCGGGGGATGGTCAGCCCCAGCATTTT
TRBV28	-	TRBD1	TRBJ2-7	CASTGQGLVEQYF	TGTGCCAGCACGGGACAGGGGCTAGTCGAGCAGTACTTC
TRBV18	-	TRBD1	TRBJ1-2	CASSLSDREYGYTF	TGTGCCAGCTCACTATCGGACAGGGAGTATGGCTACACCTTC
TRBV9	-	TRBD1	TRBJ2-5	CASSSNPDRGRETQYF	TGTGCCAGCAGCAGCAACCCCGACAGGGGGAGGGAGACCCAGTACTTC
TRBV29-1	once	-	TRBJ1-3	CSVEESGAGNTIYF	TGCAGCGTTGAAGAATCAGGGGCTGGAAACACCATATATTTT
TRBV13	-	-	TRBJ2-7	CASSRGRGAYGQYF	TGTGCCAGCAGCCGAGGAAGGGGCGCCTACGGGCAGTACTTC
TRBV9	-	-	TRBJ2-1	CASSAAGDPYNEQFF	TGTGCCAGCAGCGCCGCAGGGGATCCCTACAATGAGCAGTTCTTC
TRBV27	once	TRBD2	TRBJ2-2	CASSKWTKRGTGELFF	TGTGCCAGCAGTAAATGGACGAAGCGGGGCACCGGGGAGCTGTTTTTT
TRBV7-2	-	TRBD1	TRBJ1-4	CASSLGDRGDEKLFF	TGTGCCAGCAGCTTAGGGGACAGGGGCGATGAAAAACTGTTTTTT
TRBV10-1	-	TRBD1	TRBJ2-7	CASSEWTGSTYEQYF	TGCGCCAGCAGTGAGTGGACAGGGTCCACCTACGAGCAGTACTTC
TRBV18	few	-	TRBJ1-1	CASSPVTLNTEAFF	TGTGCCAGCTCACCAGTTACTTTGAACACTGAAGCTTTCTTT
TRBV18	-	TRBD1	TRBJ1-6	CASSLSSGTGVGSPLHF	TGTGCCAGCTCATTGTCCTCCGGGACAGGGGTTGGGTCACCCCTCCACTTT
TRBV5-1	-	-	TRBJ2-3	CASSGTTGDTQYF	TGCGCCAGCAGCGGGACTACAGGGGATACGCAGTATTTT
TRBV2	-	TRBD1	TRBJ1-1	CASSRGRQATEAFF	TGTGCCAGCAGCAGGGGGCGCCAAGCCACTGAAGCTTTCTTT
TRBV27	-	-	TRBJ1-1	CASSRSRSEAFF	TGTGCCAGCAGTCGGAGTCGCTCTGAAGCTTTCTTT
TRBV28	few	-	TRBJ2-7	CASSLIDEQYF	TGTGCCAGCAGTTTAATCGACGAGCAGTACTTC
TRBV7-9	-	-	TRBJ2-5	CASSLVGRGETQYF	TGTGCCAGCAGCTTAGTCGGCAGGGGAGAGACCCAGTACTTC
TRBV10-3	few	-	TRBJ1-5	CAISESEVRPASNQPQHF	TGTGCCATCAGTGAGTCGGAGGTAAGGCCCGCAAGCAATCAGCCCCAGCATTTT
TRBV18	-	TRBD1	TRBJ1-1	CASSPGQGVGTEAFF	TGTGCCAGCTCACCAGGACAGGGGGTAGGCACTGAAGCTTTCTTT
TRBV30	-	-	TRBJ2-7	CACILLSSYEQYF	TGTGCCTGTATCTTATTGAGCTCCTACGAGCAGTACTTC
TRBV18	-	TRBD1	TRBJ1-3	CASSPITLQGAAGNTIYF	TGTGCCAGCTCACCGATAACCCTACAGGGGGCGGCTGGAAACACCATATATTTT
TRBV5-1	-	TRBD2	TRBJ2-1	CASSLGLAGGSYNEQFF	TGCGCCAGCAGCTTGGGACTAGCGGGGGGGTCCTACAATGAGCAGTTCTTC
TRBV28	-	-	TRBJ1-6	CASTRQYNSPLHF	TGTGCCAGCACTAGACAGTATAATTCACCCCTCCACTTT
TRBV19	few	TRBD1	TRBJ1-5	CASSSHRGGSGQPQHF	TGTGCCAGTAGTAGCCACAGGGGGGGAAGCGGGCAGCCCCAGCATTTT
TRBV4-2	-	-	TRBJ2-1	CASSQDGTGYNEQFF	TGTGCCAGCAGCCAAGACGGAACGGGTTACAATGAGCAGTTCTTC
TRBV5-1	-	-	TRBJ1-1	CASSLVSGMSTEAFF	TGCGCCAGCAGCTTGGTATCGGGTATGAGCACTGAAGCTTTCTTT
TRBV24-1	few	-	TRBJ2-1	CATSVRRGIHNEQFF	TGTGCCACCAGTGTTCGGCGGGGTATTCACAATGAGCAGTTCTTC
TRBV7-8	-	-	TRBJ2-7	CASSLIAGSSYEQYF	TGTGCCAGCAGCTTAATCGCGGGGTCCTCCTACGAGCAGTACTTC
TRBV9	-	-	TRBJ2-5	CASSADSGWSETQYF	TGTGCCAGCAGCGCAGACTCAGGGTGGAGTGAGACCCAGTACTTC
TRBV28	-	TRBD2	TRBJ2-3	CASSFILASGGNEGDTDTQYF	TGTGCCAGCAGTTTTATATTGGCTAGCGGGGGGAATGAGGGAGACACAGATACGCAGTATTTT
TRBV12-3/TRBV12-4	-	-	TRBJ2-2	CATGLTNTGELFF	TGTGCCACGGGACTGACGAACACCGGGGAGCTGTTTTTT
TRBV10-3	-	TRBD1	TRBJ2-7	CAITVPGQGMEQYF	TGTGCCATCACCGTACCGGGACAGGGAATGGAGCAGTACTTC
TRBV19	-	-	TRBJ2-1	CASGSGSYNEQFF	TGTGCCAGCGGTAGCGGATCCTACAATGAGCAGTTCTTC
TRBV25-1	-	TRBD1	TRBJ2-5	CASRGVRGETQYF	TGTGCCAGCAGGGGCGTCAGGGGGGAGACCCAGTACTTC
TRBV18	-	-	TRBJ2-5	CASSPPLGRETQYF	TGTGCCAGCTCACCACCGTTAGGGAGAGAGACCCAGTACTTC
TRBV6-5	-	TRBD1	TRBJ1-1	CASSQQGGNTEAFF	TGTGCCAGCAGCCAACAGGGGGGGAACACTGAAGCTTTCTTT
TRBV5-1	-	TRBD1	TRBJ2-7	CASGPGQGIHEQYF	TGCGCCAGCGGACCGGGACAGGGTATACACGAGCAGTACTTC
TRBV7-7	-	-	TRBJ2-5	CASSFGGQETQYF	TGTGCCAGCAGCTTCGGGGGACAAGAGACCCAGTACTTC
TRBV11-3	-	-	TRBJ2-2	CASSSPTVAGELFF	TGTGCCAGCAGCTCCCCTACAGTGGCCGGGGAGCTGTTTTTT
TRBV27	once	-	TRBJ2-3	CASSLGQGKYF	TGTGCCAGCAGTTTAGGGCAGGGCAAGTATTTT
TRBV28	-	TRBD1	TRBJ1-5	CASSTGQGGNQPQHF	TGTGCCAGCAGCACGGGACAGGGAGGCAATCAGCCCCAGCATTTT
TRBV27	-	TRBD1	TRBJ1-1	CASNPDRANTEAFF	TGTGCCAGCAATCCTGACAGGGCGAACACTGAAGCTTTCTTT
TRBV28	-	-	TRBJ1-6	CASSRHQGSPLHF	TGTGCCAGCAGTCGACACCAGGGTTCACCCCTCCACTTT
TRBV5-6	-	-	TRBJ2-7	CASSVRVWRSGLAGYEQYF	TGTGCCAGCAGCGTTCGGGTCTGGCGGTCAGGTCTGGCGGGGTACGAGCAGTACTTC
TRBV5-1	once	TRBD1	TRBJ1-1	CASSLARDSLNTEAFF	TGCGCCAGCAGCTTGGCCCGGGACAGCCTGAACACTGAAGCTTTCTTT
TRBV4-1	once	-	TRBJ1-1	CASSQDPGGGEAFF	TGCGCCAGCAGCCAAGATCCTGGGGGGGGTGAAGCTTTCTTT
TRBV9	-	-	TRBJ1-2	CASDNPFGYTF	TGTGCCAGCGACAACCCATTTGGCTACACCTTC
TRBV3-1/TRBV3-2	-	-	TRBJ1-1	CASSETANTEAFF	TGTGCCAGCAGCGAGACAGCGAACACTGAAGCTTTCTTT
TRBV14	-	-	TRBJ2-7	CASSQPGNLHEQYF	TGTGCCAGCAGCCAGCCAGGGAATCTCCACGAGCAGTACTTC
TRBV3-1/TRBV3-2	-	-	TRBJ1-2	CASSQVYNYGYTF	TGTGCCAGCAGCCAAGTCTACAACTATGGCTACACCTTC